The sequence of this T cell receptor (beta chain) was determined in a study of blood T cells in healthy people across ages. With a J-beta primer mix and a sample-barcoded 5' primer, a second PCR ran about 7 to 12 cycles. Each CDR3 protein gets one entry after TCRdb re-called the 5' RACE reads with MiXCR. The repertoire has some 760,000 distinct CDR3 sequences, about 25% of them found once; the top ten carry roughly a tenth. This clonotype was counted between two and nine times. Its antigen remains unidentified. Germline V lookup: CDR1 DFQATT, CDR2 SNEGSKA (reference sequence). CDR3 length: 15 residues. Germline trimming cut 0 bases from V and 8 bases from J; bases unmatched to any gene: 7. Study-wide results and limits: More naive CD4+ cells and higher diversity marked long-lived donors relative to aged donors. What prevented conclusive comparison of naive and antigen-experienced cells was that PBMCs were unsorted. Diversity of TCR beta per million T cells declined in a roughly linear way with age.

These records were also assigned to another study, of T cells of mothers and their children.

The rearrangement uses TRBV20-1 and TRBJ1-5; 10 bases map to TRBD1. Material for sequencing was blood. The origin of this receptor is a boy aged 10-17 years in good health. This CDR3 is CSARERDRGFEPQHF. The CDR3 DNA reads TGCAGTGCTAGAGAGCGGGACAGGGGTTTTGAGCCCCAGCATTTT.